A selection of T cell receptor beta chains follows, all from one sample in a study of blood T cell repertoires in COVID-19. Profiling relied on immunoSEQ multiplex PCR, and the TCRdb table lists in-frame clones only, not all of them. The sample lists some 220,000 clones, roughly 90% occurring once. Sample: PBMCs or T cells enriched from blood (not recorded which). These receptors were taken from a woman aged 25 to 39 who had recovered from COVID-19. Both conserved end residues are part of each CDR3. The D gene is left open where the match is weak.

cdr3_nt: TGCGCCAGCAGCCCACAGGTGGGCCTATATGGCTACACCTTC; cdr3_aa: CASSPQVGLYGYTF; v_call: TRBV5-1; j_call: TRBJ1-2; d_call: -
cdr3_nt: TGTGCCAGCAGCCCAAGGGGAACCTACAATGAGCAGTTCTTC; cdr3_aa: CASSPRGTYNEQFF; v_call: TRBV11-2; j_call: TRBJ2-1; d_call: -
cdr3_nt: TGTGCCAGCGGGATGTCGGGGGATCACACAGATACGCAGTATTTT; cdr3_aa: CASGMSGDHTDTQYF; v_call: TRBV7-3; j_call: TRBJ2-3; d_call: -
cdr3_nt: TGTGCCAGCAGTGAACTGGGCTTGGCAGGGGATGCCAGAAACACCATATATTTT; cdr3_aa: CASSELGLAGDARNTIYF; v_call: TRBV2; j_call: TRBJ1-3; d_call: -
cdr3_nt: TGCGCCAGCAGCCCTGCACCCGGACAGGCTGATTCACCCCTCCACTTT; cdr3_aa: CASSPAPGQADSPLHF; v_call: TRBV5-1; j_call: TRBJ1-6; d_call: TRBD1
cdr3_nt: TGTGCCAGCAGCCAAGGACGGGGGGGCCGAGCCGGGGAGCTGTTTTTT; cdr3_aa: CASSQGRGGRAGELFF; v_call: TRBV3-1/TRBV3-2; j_call: TRBJ2-2; d_call: TRBD2
cdr3_nt: TGTGCCAGCAGCCAAGGGTCGGGCAGGGCCCTCTCACCCCTCCACTTT; cdr3_aa: CASSQGSGRALSPLHF; v_call: TRBV14; j_call: TRBJ1-6; d_call: -
cdr3_nt: TGTGCTAGTGGTCCCGGACTGAGTTATGGCTACACCTTC; cdr3_aa: CASGPGLSYGYTF; v_call: TRBV12-5; j_call: TRBJ1-2; d_call: -
cdr3_nt: TGCAGTGCTAAAAGACAGTATGGCTACACCTTC; cdr3_aa: CSAKRQYGYTF; v_call: TRBV20-1; j_call: TRBJ1-2; d_call: -
cdr3_nt: TGTGCCAGCACTCCCCGCGCGGGGGGGACGGGTTCCTACGAGCAGTACTTC; cdr3_aa: CASTPRAGGTGSYEQYF; v_call: TRBV27; j_call: TRBJ2-7; d_call: TRBD2
cdr3_nt: TGTGCCAGCAGTGTCGGGGGGGCCGGGGAGCTGTTTTTT; cdr3_aa: CASSVGGAGELFF; v_call: TRBV2; j_call: TRBJ2-2; d_call: TRBD2
cdr3_nt: TGTGCCAGCTCACCACCTCAGGATGGCCCCCTCCACTTT; cdr3_aa: CASSPPQDGPLHF; v_call: TRBV18; j_call: TRBJ1-6; d_call: -
cdr3_nt: TGTGCCAGCAGCCAAGACGGGCCGGGACTAGCGGGGCTCAATGAGCAGTTCTTC; cdr3_aa: CASSQDGPGLAGLNEQFF; v_call: TRBV3-1/TRBV3-2; j_call: TRBJ2-1; d_call: TRBD2
cdr3_nt: TGTGCCAGCAGTTACCCAGGGAGGGAAGAGCAGTTCTTC; cdr3_aa: CASSYPGREEQFF; v_call: TRBV6-5; j_call: TRBJ2-1; d_call: TRBD2
cdr3_nt: TGTGCCAGCATAGGGGAGGTCTACGAGCAGTACTTC; cdr3_aa: CASIGEVYEQYF; v_call: TRBV28; j_call: TRBJ2-7; d_call: -